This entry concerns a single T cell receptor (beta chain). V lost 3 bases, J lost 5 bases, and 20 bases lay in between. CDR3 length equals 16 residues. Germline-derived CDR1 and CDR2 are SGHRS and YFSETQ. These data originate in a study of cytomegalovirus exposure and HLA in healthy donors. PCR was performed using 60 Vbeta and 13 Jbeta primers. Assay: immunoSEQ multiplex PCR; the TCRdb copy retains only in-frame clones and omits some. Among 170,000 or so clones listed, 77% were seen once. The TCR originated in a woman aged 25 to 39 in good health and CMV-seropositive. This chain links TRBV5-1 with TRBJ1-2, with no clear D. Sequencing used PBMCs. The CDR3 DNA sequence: TGCGCCAGCAGCTCGGGTGGAGACTCCCGCTTATATGGCTACACCTTC. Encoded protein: CASSSGGDSRLYGYTF.